Below are 10 T cell receptor beta chains sequenced from a single sample in a study of PD-1 blockade in classical Hodgkin lymphoma. Only in-frame clones appear in the TCRdb table, and some are missing; sequencing was by immunoSEQ multiplex PCR. The data hold 90,000 to 140,000 clones, with approximately 89% observed a single time. Described time point: cycle 4 day 1 (C4D1), after 6 weeks of nivolumab. Each patient relapsed following autologous stem cell transplantation, and prior brentuximab vedotin exposure differed. This sample comprised peripheral blood mononuclear cells (PBMCs), obtained before the fourth cycle of nivolumab. The receptor source for this set is a human donor with classical Hodgkin lymphoma.

This rearrangement joins TRBV9 to TRBJ2-2; 8 positions agree with TRBD1. Germline CDR1 is SGDLS and CDR2 is YYNGEE. Trimming at V came to 0 bases and at J to 5 bases, leaving 3 bases not matched to a gene. The CDR3 has 15 amino acids. In nucleotides, the CDR3 is TGTGCCAGCAGCGTAGAGACAGGGGAAACCGGGGAGCTGTTTTTT. It translates to CASSVETGETGELFF.

This chain joins TRBV9 and TRBJ2-7; 8 bases map to TRBD1. Per germline, CDR1 SGDLS and CDR2 YYNGEE. Unmatched junction bases numbered 9, after V lost 0 bases and J lost 4 bases. CDR3 length: 16 amino acids. CDR3 loop: CASSVGARDRQYEQYF. CDR3 coding DNA: TGTGCCAGCAGCGTAGGGGCTAGGGACAGGCAATACGAGCAGTACTTC.

The V call is TRBV30, the J call TRBJ2-7; 7 nucleotides match TRBD1. V lost 7 bases, J lost 4 bases, and 10 bases stayed unmatched. CDR1 and CDR2 from the germline V gene are GTSNPN and SVGIG (reference sequence). The CDR3 totals 13 residues. The CDR3 DNA sequence: TGTGCCTCCTCCGGGACAGCCAGATACGAGCAGTACTTC. Residues: CASSGTARYEQYF.

CDR3 nucleotide sequence: TGTGCCAGCAGCTTTCAAACCCCAGATACGCAGTATTTT. Its translation: CASSFQTPDTQYF. V and J are TRBV11-2 and TRBJ2-3; D is uncertain. This CDR3 contains 13 residues. CDR1 and CDR2 (germline): SGHAT, FQNNGV. The V gene lost 3 bases and the J gene lost 4 bases, with 8 bases spanning the gap.

The chain has TRBV6-5 and TRBJ2-7, with 11 nucleotides matching TRBD2. Trimming at V came to 6 bases and at J to 2 bases, leaving 6 bases not matched to a gene. From germline, CDR1 is MNHEY and CDR2 SVGAGI. This CDR3 is built from 15 residues. CDR3 in amino acids: CASSVGTSGTYEQYF. The CDR3 DNA follows: TGTGCCAGCAGCGTTGGGACTAGCGGTACCTACGAGCAGTACTTC.

The V gene is TRBV6-5, the J gene TRBJ2-2; D is tentatively TRBD1 or TRBD2 (5 bases each). CDR1 MNHEY and CDR2 SVGAGI come from the germline V gene. The V and J ends lost 5 bases and 3 bases respectively, with 10 bases between them. The CDR3 consists of 14 residues. CDR3 nucleotides: TGTGCCAGCAGTACCGGGGCCGACACCGGGGAGCTGTTTTTT. Residues: CASSTGADTGELFF.

The chain links TRBV19 to TRBJ2-7; 9 positions match TRBD1. The CDR3 consists of 14 residues. Per germline, CDR1 LNHDA and CDR2 SQIVND (reference sequence). After removal of 5 bases from V and 2 bases from J, the junction contained 4 bases not matched to a gene. DNA for the CDR3: TGTGCCAGTAGTCAATGGACAGGGGCCTACGAGCAGTACTTC. It yields the protein CASSQWTGAYEQYF.

The rearrangement links TRBV29-1 to TRBJ2-7, with D unclear. Germline loops: CDR1 SQVTM, CDR2 ANQGSEA. Trimming pared 4 bases from V and 4 bases from J, leaving 11 bases between. The CDR3 totals 12 residues. In nucleotides, the CDR3 is TGCAGCGTTGTTCCGGGTTCTTACGAGCAGTACTTC. Translating gives CSVVPGSYEQYF.

This rearrangement joins TRBV7-9 to TRBJ2-1; 15 bases line up with TRBD2. The ends lost 4 bases at V and 10 bases at J; junction bases unmatched: 8. The CDR3 spans 16 residues. The germline CDR1 and CDR2 sequences are SEHNR and FQNEAQ (reference sequence). This chain's CDR3 is CASSSSGTSGRREQFF. The CDR3 DNA reads TGTGCCAGCAGCTCTTCCGGGACTAGCGGGAGGAGAGAGCAGTTCTTC. Variable domain in full (rest from reference TRBV7-9 and TRBJ2-1): DTGVSQNPRHKITKRGQNVTFRCDPISEHNRLYWYRQTLGQGPEFLTYFQNEAQLEKSRLLSDRFSAERPKGSFSTLEIQRTEQGDSAMYLCASSSSGTSGRREQFFGPGTRLTVL.

The chain joins TRBV30 to TRBJ2-6, with D perhaps assigned TRBD1 or TRBD2 (5 bases each). Germline V CDR1 and CDR2: GTSNPN, SVGIG (reference sequence). The germline V and J ends were trimmed by 7 bases and 1 base, with 17 bases remaining between them. This CDR3 has 16 residues. The CDR3 DNA reads as TGTGCCTTAGGGACGGCAGCCTTGTCTGGGGCCAACGTCCTGACTTTC. This sequence encodes CALGTAALSGANVLTF.